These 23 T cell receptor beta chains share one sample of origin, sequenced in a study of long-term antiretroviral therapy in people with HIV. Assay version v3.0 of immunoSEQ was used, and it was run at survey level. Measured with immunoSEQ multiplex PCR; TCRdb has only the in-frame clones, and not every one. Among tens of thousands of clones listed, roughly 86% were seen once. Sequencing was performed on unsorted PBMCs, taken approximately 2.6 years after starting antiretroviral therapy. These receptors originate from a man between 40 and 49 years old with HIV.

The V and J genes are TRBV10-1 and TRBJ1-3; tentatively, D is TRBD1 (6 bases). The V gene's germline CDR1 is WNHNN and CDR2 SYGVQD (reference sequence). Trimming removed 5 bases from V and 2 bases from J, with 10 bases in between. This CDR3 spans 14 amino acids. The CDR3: CASSPWGPGNTIYF. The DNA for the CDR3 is TGCGCCAGCAGTCCCTGGGGGCCTGGAAACACCATATATTTT.

The CDR3 loop is CASSFNQETQYF. In DNA, the CDR3 is TGTGCCAGCAGCTTCAATCAGGAGACCCAGTACTTC. The rearrangement uses TRBV7-8 and TRBJ2-5; D is unresolved. Germline-derived CDR1 and CDR2 are SGHVS and FQNEAQ. Trimming removed 3 bases from V and 5 bases from J, with 7 bases in between. The CDR3 is 12 residues long.

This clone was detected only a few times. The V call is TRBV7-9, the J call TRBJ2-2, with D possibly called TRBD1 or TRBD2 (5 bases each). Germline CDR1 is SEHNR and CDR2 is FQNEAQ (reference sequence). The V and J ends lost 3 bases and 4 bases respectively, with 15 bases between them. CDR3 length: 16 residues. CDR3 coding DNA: TGTGCCAGCAGCTTCGCCCTAGGGGAGAGCACCGGGGAGCTGTTTTTT. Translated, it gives CASSFALGESTGELFF.

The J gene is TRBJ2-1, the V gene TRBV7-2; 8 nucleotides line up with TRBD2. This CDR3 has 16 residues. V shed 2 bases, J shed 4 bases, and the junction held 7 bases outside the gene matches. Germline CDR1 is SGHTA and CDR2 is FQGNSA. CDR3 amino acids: CASSLSSGGFYNEQFF. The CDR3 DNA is TGTGCCAGCAGCTTAAGCTCGGGGGGGTTTTACAATGAGCAGTTCTTC.

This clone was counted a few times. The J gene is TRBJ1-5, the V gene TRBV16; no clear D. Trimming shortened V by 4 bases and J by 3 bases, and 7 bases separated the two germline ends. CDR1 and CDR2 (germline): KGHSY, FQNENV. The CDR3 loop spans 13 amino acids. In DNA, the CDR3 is TGTGCCAGCAGCCCGGGGAACAATCAGCCCCAGCATTTT. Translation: CASSPGNNQPQHF.

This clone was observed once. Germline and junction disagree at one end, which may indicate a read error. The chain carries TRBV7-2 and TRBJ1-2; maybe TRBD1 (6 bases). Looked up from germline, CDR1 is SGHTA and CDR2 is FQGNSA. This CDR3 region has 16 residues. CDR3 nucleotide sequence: TGTGCCAGCAGCTTAGCGCTGGCGGGGGCTAAATATGGCTACACCTTC. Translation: CASSLALAGAKYGYTF. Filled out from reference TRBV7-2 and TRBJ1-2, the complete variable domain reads GAGVSQSPSNKVTEKGKDVELRCDPISGHTALYWYRQSLGQGLEFLIYFQGNSAPDKSGLPSDRFSAERTGGSVSTLTIQRTQQEDSAVYLCASSLALAGAKYGYTFGSGTRLTVV.

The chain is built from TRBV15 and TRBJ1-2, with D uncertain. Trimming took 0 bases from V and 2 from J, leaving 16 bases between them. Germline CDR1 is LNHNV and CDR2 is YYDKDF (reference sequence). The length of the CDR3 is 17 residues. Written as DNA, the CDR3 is TGTGCCACCAGCAGAGAAGGCCGGGCGAACATAAACTATGGCTACACCTTC. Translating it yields CATSREGRANINYGYTF.

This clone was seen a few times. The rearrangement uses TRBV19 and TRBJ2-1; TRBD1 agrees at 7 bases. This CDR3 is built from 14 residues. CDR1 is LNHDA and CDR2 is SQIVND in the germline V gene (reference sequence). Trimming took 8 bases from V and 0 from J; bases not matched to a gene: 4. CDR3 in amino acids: CASGTVSSYNEQFF. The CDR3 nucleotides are TGTGCCAGTGGGACAGTGAGCTCCTACAATGAGCAGTTCTTC.

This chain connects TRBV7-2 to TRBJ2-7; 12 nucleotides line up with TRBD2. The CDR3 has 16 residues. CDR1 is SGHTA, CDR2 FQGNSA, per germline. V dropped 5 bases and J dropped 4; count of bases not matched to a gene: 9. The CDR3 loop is CASSPRLAGVVYEQYF. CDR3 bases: TGTGCCAGCAGCCCCCGACTAGCGGGAGTGGTGTACGAGCAGTACTTC.

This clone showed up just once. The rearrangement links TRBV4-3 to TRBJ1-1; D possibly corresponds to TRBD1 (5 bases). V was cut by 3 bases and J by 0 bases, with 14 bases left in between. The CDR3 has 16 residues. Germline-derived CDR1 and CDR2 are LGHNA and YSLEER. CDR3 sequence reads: CASSQGPTVMNTEAFF. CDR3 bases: TGCGCCAGCAGCCAGGGGCCAACGGTGATGAACACTGAAGCTTTCTTT.

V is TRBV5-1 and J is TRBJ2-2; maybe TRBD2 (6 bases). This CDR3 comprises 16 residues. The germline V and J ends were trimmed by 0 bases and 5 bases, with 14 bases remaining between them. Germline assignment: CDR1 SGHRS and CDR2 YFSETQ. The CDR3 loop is CASSLDRGAGTGELFF. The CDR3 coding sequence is TGCGCCAGCAGCTTGGACCGCGGGGCGGGGACCGGGGAGCTGTTTTTT.

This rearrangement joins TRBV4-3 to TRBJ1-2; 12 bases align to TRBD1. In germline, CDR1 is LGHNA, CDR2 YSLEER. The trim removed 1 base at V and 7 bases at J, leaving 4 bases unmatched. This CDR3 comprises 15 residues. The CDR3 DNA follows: TGCGCCAGCAGCCAAGGTCCGGGACAGGGGGCTGGCTACACCTTC. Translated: CASSQGPGQGAGYTF.

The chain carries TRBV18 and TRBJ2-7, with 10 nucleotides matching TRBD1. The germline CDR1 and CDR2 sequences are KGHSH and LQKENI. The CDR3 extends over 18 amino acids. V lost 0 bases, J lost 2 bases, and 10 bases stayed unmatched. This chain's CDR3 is CASSPPGDRGESAYEQYF. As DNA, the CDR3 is TGTGCCAGCTCACCACCGGGGGACAGGGGTGAATCGGCCTACGAGCAGTACTTC.

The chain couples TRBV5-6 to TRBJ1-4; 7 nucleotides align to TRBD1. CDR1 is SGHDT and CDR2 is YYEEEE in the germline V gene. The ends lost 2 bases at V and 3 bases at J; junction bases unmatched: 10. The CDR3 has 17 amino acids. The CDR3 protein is CASSFGGGREANEKLFF. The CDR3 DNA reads TGTGCCAGCAGCTTCGGAGGGGGCCGGGAGGCTAATGAAAAACTGTTTTTT.

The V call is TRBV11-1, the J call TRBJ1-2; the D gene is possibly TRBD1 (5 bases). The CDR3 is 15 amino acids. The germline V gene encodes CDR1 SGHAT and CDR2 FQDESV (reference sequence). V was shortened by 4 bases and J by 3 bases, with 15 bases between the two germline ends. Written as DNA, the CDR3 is TGTGCCAGCAGCTCATCAGGGAGGCAGGACTATGGCTACACCTTC. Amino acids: CASSSSGRQDYGYTF.

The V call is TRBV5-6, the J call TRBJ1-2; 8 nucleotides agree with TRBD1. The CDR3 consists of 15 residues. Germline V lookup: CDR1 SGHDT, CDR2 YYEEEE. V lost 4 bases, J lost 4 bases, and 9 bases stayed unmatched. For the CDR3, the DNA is TGTGCCAGCAGCCAAACAACAGGGGGGATCTATGGCTACACCTTC. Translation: CASSQTTGGIYGYTF.

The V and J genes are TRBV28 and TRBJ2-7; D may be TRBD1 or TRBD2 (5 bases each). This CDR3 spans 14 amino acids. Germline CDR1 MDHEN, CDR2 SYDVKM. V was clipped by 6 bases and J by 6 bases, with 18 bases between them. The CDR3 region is CASRPFPGPGEQYF. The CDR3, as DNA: TGTGCCAGCAGGCCATTCCCGGGACCTGGCGAGCAGTACTTC.

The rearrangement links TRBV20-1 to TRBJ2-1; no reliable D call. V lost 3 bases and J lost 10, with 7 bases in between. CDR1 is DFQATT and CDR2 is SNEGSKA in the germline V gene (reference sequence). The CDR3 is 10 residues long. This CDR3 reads CSASSQEQFF. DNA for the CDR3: TGCAGTGCTAGTTCGCAGGAGCAGTTCTTC.

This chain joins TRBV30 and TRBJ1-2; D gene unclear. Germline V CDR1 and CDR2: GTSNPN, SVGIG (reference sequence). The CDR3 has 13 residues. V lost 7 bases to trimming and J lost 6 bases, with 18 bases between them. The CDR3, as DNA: TGTGCCTTACCAAAACAGCGGGAGAATGGCTACACCTTC. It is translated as CALPKQRENGYTF.

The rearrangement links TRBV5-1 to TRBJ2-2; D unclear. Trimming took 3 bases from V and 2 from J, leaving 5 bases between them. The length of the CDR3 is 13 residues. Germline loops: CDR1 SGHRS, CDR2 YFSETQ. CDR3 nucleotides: TGCGCCAGCAGCTCTCATAACACCGGGGAGCTGTTTTTT. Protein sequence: CASSSHNTGELFF.

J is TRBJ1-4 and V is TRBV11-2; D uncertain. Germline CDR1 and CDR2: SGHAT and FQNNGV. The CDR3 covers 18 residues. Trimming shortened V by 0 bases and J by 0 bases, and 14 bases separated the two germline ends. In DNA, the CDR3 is TGTGCCAGCAGCTTAGATCGGACTACAAGTCCAACTAATGAAAAACTGTTTTTT. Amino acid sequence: CASSLDRTTSPTNEKLFF. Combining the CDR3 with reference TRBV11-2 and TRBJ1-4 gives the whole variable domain EAGVAQSPRYKIIEKRQSVAFWCNPISGHATLYWYQQILGQGPKLLIQFQNNGVVDDSQLPKDRFSAERLKGVDSTLKIQPAKLEDSAVYLCASSLDRTTSPTNEKLFFGSGTQLSVL.

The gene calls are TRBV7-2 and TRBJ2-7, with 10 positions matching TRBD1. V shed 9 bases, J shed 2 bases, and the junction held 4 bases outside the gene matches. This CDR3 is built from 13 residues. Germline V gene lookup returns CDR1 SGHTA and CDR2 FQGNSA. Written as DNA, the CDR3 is TGTGCCAGTAGACAGGGGGCCACCTACGAGCAGTACTTC. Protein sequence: CASRQGATYEQYF.

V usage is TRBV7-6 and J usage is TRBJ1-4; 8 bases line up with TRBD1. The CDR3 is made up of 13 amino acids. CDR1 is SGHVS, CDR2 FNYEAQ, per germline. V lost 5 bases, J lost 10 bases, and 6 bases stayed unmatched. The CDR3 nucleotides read TGTGCCAGCAGCCCTTCACAGGGGGGAAAACTGTTTTTT. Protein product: CASSPSQGGKLFF. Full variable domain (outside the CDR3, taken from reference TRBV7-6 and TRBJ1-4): GAGVSQSPRYKVTKRGQDVALRCDPISGHVSLYWYRQALGQGPEFLTYFNYEAQQDKSGLPNDRFSAERPEGSISTLTIQRTEQRDSAMYRCASSPSQGGKLFFGSGTQLSVL.